Below are 26 T cell receptor beta chains sequenced from a single sample in a study of glioma-infiltrating T cells. Using RNA template, CDR3s of TCR alpha and beta were amplified with iRepertoire arm-PCR. From the multiplex PCR reads, TCRdb called clonotypes with MiXCR, one entry per CDR3 protein. The repertoire includes roughly 100,000 distinct CDR3 sequences, 25% to 30% of them detected once, and 40% to 55% sits in the top ten. The sequencing sample was made of glioma tissue, nonneoplastic brain tissue, or PBMCs (not recorded which). The receptors originated from a human donor with low-grade glioma or glioblastoma, undergoing nonglioma brain surgery, or in good health (not recorded which).

This clonotype was observed a few times. The chain uses TRBV10-2 and TRBJ2-3; 9 bases align to TRBD1. Germline loops: CDR1 WSHSY, CDR2 SAAADI. V shed 7 bases and J 2 bases; nucleotides not matched to a gene: 13. The CDR3 sequence is 17 residues long. Here the CDR3 DNA reads TGCGCCAGCACCGAGAGGGGACAGGGATGGTACACAGATACGCAGTATTTT. Translated, it gives CASTERGQGWYTDTQYF.

This clonotype was detected ten times or more. The V call is TRBV20-1, the J call TRBJ1-1, with 7 bases aligning to TRBD1. V lost 6 bases to trimming and J lost 4 bases; unmatched junction nucleotides: 11. The CDR3 contains 14 residues. CDR1 is DFQATT and CDR2 is SNEGSKA in the germline V gene (reference sequence). The CDR3 spells CSAPRQGGATEAFF. The CDR3, as DNA: TGCAGTGCACCACGACAGGGCGGGGCCACTGAAGCTTTCTTT.

Many counts were recorded for this clonotype. The chain is built from TRBV3-1 and TRBJ1-3; TRBD1 matches at 7 bases. V trimming: 6 bases; J trimming: 4 bases; junction bases outside the gene matches: 6. The CDR3 sequence is 14 residues long. Germline V lookup: CDR1 LGHDT, CDR2 YNNKEL (reference sequence). CDR3 loop: CASRTQGTGNTIYF. For the CDR3, the DNA is TGTGCCAGCAGGACACAGGGGACGGGAAACACCATATATTTT.

At least ten counts were recorded for this clonotype. This chain connects TRBV27 to TRBJ2-7; 8 bases are a match to TRBD1. Germline V gene lookup returns CDR1 MNHEY and CDR2 SMNVEV (reference sequence). The CDR3 is 16 amino acids. The trim removed 3 bases at V and 4 bases at J, leaving 11 bases unmatched. Here the CDR3 reads CASSFLGQGAWYEQYF. Written as DNA, the CDR3 is TGTGCCAGCAGTTTTCTTGGGCAGGGGGCTTGGTACGAGCAGTACTTC.

There are many counts of this clonotype. The chain is built from TRBV24-1 and TRBJ2-7, with a weak D call TRBD2 (6 bases). Trimming took 4 bases from V and 0 from J, leaving 6 bases between them. Germline V gene lookup returns CDR1 KGHDR and CDR2 SFDVKD. The CDR3 loop spans 13 amino acids. DNA of the CDR3: TGTGCCACCAGTGACGGGAGCTCCTACGAGCAGTACTTC. As protein: CATSDGSSYEQYF.

This clonotype showed up just a few times. A much larger clone differs from this one at a single base, so this may be a read error. V gene TRBV25-1 combines with J gene TRBJ2-3; D perhaps matches TRBD2 (7 bases). Trimming took 2 bases from V and 3 from J, leaving 12 bases between them. The CDR3 extends over 15 amino acids. Germline values: CDR1 MGHDK, CDR2 SYGVNS. The CDR3 protein is CASSERRGATDTQYF. The CDR3 DNA reads TGTGCCAGCAGTGAACGACGGGGGGCTACAGATACGCAGTATTTT.

This clonotype was detected many times. The chain employs TRBV6-2 or TRBV6-3 and TRBJ2-1; TRBD2 might be the D (6 bases). Germline CDR1 and CDR2: MNHEY and SVGEGT. The CDR3 length is 16 residues. V shed 4 bases and J shed 5 bases, with 18 bases lying between them. CDR3 amino acids: CASSFLKGLDHNEQFF. The CDR3 DNA reads as TGTGCCAGCAGTTTTCTTAAGGGACTCGACCACAATGAGCAGTTCTTC.

About this clonotype itself: A single base separates this from a much larger clone, so it may be a read error. The V call is TRBV2, the J call TRBJ2-1; tentatively, D is TRBD2 (6 bases). The CDR3 has 15 amino acids. Germline assignment: CDR1 SNHLY and CDR2 FYNNEI. V lost 10 bases and J 7 bases, leaving 23 bases between the germline ends. The CDR3, as DNA: TGTGCCATCCGCCCGCTAGCGTGGGGGGTAAATGAGCAGTTCTTC. This translates into CAIRPLAWGVNEQFF.

Turning to this clonotype: A read error is possible here, since a much larger clone lies one base away. The rearrangement uses TRBV24-1 and TRBJ2-2; D may correspond to TRBD1 or TRBD2 (5 bases each). This CDR3 is built from 12 residues. Germline CDR1 KGHDR, CDR2 SFDVKD. The CDR3 nucleotides are TGTGCCACCCAGGGTTGGACCGGGGAGCTGTCTTTT. This encodes CATQGWTGELSF.

This clonotype was detected ten times or more. The rearrangement links TRBV6-1 to TRBJ2-1; 8 positions agree with TRBD1. The CDR3 totals 15 residues. Trimming cost V 10 bases and J 2 bases; bases outside gene matches: 10. Germline V gene data show CDR1 as MNHNS and CDR2 as SASEGT. The CDR3 region is CATYRDRPPYNEQFF. As DNA, the CDR3 is TGTGCCACCTACCGGGACAGGCCTCCCTACAATGAGCAGTTCTTC.

This clonotype was recorded only once. A much larger clone is a single base away; this may be a read error. The chain is built from TRBV7-6 and TRBJ1-2, with D unresolved. Germline-derived CDR1 and CDR2 are SGHVS and FNYEAQ. The CDR3 sequence is 14 residues long. The CDR3 loop reads CASSLTDGNYDYTF. In nucleotides, the CDR3 is TGTGCCAGCAGCTTAACGGACGGAAACTATGACTACACCTTC.

The V call is TRBV6-1, the J call TRBJ1-4; D might be TRBD1 (5 bases). V shed 7 bases and J shed 3 bases, with 12 bases lying between them. This CDR3 is 14 amino acids long. CDR1 and CDR2 (germline): MNHNS, SASEGT. CDR3 DNA sequence: TGTGCCAGCACCCGGGGACTCGCTAATGAAAAACTGTTTTTT. Residues: CASTRGLANEKLFF.

This clonotype was observed a handful of times. The rearrangement uses TRBV6-4 and TRBJ2-1, with no clear D. This CDR3 spans 15 amino acids. V gave up 2 bases and J gave up 5 bases, with 13 bases separating them. Germline assignment: CDR1 MRHNA and CDR2 SNTAGT. The CDR3 bases are TGTGCCAGCAGTGACGGTCCCCGGCCGAACAATGAGCAGTTCTTC. Encoded protein: CASSDGPRPNNEQFF.

This clonotype occurred many times. V usage is TRBV3-1 and J usage is TRBJ2-7; TRBD1 matches at 7 bases. Germline V gene data show CDR1 as LGHDT and CDR2 as YNNKEL (reference sequence). This CDR3 region has 16 residues. J gave up 2 bases and V 4 bases, and 11 bases lay outside the gene matches. The CDR3: CASSPRGTVRPYEQYF. The CDR3 nucleotides are TGTGCCAGCAGCCCTAGAGGGACAGTCCGACCCTACGAGCAGTACTTC.

In this sample, this clonotype turned up many times. The rearrangement joins TRBV6-1 to TRBJ2-3; 8 bases are shared with TRBD1. The CDR3 has 16 amino acids. V dropped 6 bases and J dropped 5; count of bases not matched to a gene: 13. Germline V gene sequence: CDR1 MNHNS, CDR2 SASEGT. CDR3 nucleotides: TGTGCCAGCAGGAGTCCCGGGACAGGAAAGGGAGATACGCAGTATTTT. It specifies CASRSPGTGKGDTQYF.

In its sample, this clonotype was seen many times. The gene calls are TRBV19 and TRBJ2-7; TRBD1 might be the D (5 bases). The germline V and J ends were trimmed by 6 bases and 6 bases, with 15 bases remaining between them. The length of the CDR3 is 13 residues. From germline, CDR1 is LNHDA and CDR2 SQIVND (reference sequence). The CDR3 reads CASSRSGQSEQYF. The CDR3 nucleotides are TGTGCCAGTAGCCGTTCAGGGCAGTCCGAGCAGTACTTC. Full variable domain (outside the CDR3, taken from reference TRBV19 and TRBJ2-7): DGGITQSPKYLFRKEGQNVTLSCEQNLNHDAMYWYRQDPGQGLRLIYYSQIVNDFQKGDIAEGYSVSREKKESFPLTVTSAQKNPTAFYLCASSRSGQSEQYFGPGTRLTVT.

Concerning this clonotype itself: A read error may be the cause here, since a much bigger clone is one base away. This sequence joins TRBV29-1 and TRBJ2-3; no definite D call. This CDR3 is 10 amino acids long. Germline V gene lookup returns CDR1 SQVTM and CDR2 ANQGSEA. CDR3 nucleotide sequence: TGCGGCGTTGTTTATGGTACGCAGTATTTT. It is translated as CGVVYGTQYF.

This clonotype was recorded many times. The V call is TRBV6-1, the J call TRBJ1-1; D call uncertain. V lost 8 bases and J lost 5, with 15 bases in between. Germline loops: CDR1 MNHNS, CDR2 SASEGT. This CDR3 is built from 13 residues. The CDR3: CASGITRRTEAFF. CDR3 DNA sequence: TGTGCCAGCGGCATTACCAGGCGAACTGAAGCTTTCTTT.

This clonotype was observed at least ten times. An end of the junction differs from the germline gene, which may be a read error. V is TRBV7-2 and J is TRBJ2-3; 7 bases line up with TRBD1. In germline, CDR1 is SGHTA, CDR2 FQGNSA. This CDR3 spans 13 amino acids. The CDR3 nucleotides read TGTGCCAGCAGCTTAGAGGGGGCGGCGAAGGTGCATTTT. Translation gives CASSLEGAAKVHF. Full variable domain (outside the CDR3, taken from reference TRBV7-2 and TRBJ2-3): GAGVSQSPSNKVTEKGKDVELRCDPISGHTALYWYRQSLGQGLEFLIYFQGNSAPDKSGLPSDRFSAERTGGSVSTLTIQRTQQEDSAVYLCASSLEGAAKVHFGPGTRLTVL.

The rearrangement links TRBV29-1 to TRBJ2-1, with 13 bases aligning to TRBD2. Germline CDR1 reads SQVTM; CDR2 reads ANQGSEA. J was trimmed by 9 bases and V by 3 bases; bases with no gene match: 5. CDR3 length: 14 amino acids. This chain's CDR3 is CSVDRTSGGGEQFF. The CDR3 DNA follows: TGCAGCGTTGACCGGACTAGCGGGGGTGGTGAGCAGTTCTTC.

This clonotype has at least ten counts. This chain connects TRBV20-1 to TRBJ1-6; D is uncertain. The CDR3 loop spans 12 amino acids. The germline gives CDR1 DFQATT, CDR2 SNEGSKA (reference sequence). The germline V and J ends were trimmed by 3 bases and 6 bases, with 6 bases remaining between them. The CDR3 spells CSASASNSPLHF. For the CDR3, the DNA is TGCAGTGCTAGTGCTTCTAATTCACCCCTCCACTTT.

This clonotype was counted once. The gene calls are TRBV28 and TRBJ2-4; the D gene is possibly TRBD1 (6 bases). Germline CDR1 and CDR2: MDHEN and SYDVKM. V lost 6 bases, J lost 5 bases, and 11 bases lay in between. This CDR3 has 13 amino acids. The CDR3 is CASSSGTQNIQYF. CDR3 coding DNA: TGTGCCAGCAGCTCTGGGACACAAAACATTCAGTACTTC.

The rearrangement uses TRBV4-2 and TRBJ2-3; tentatively, D is TRBD1 (6 bases). The CDR3 totals 13 residues. The V end was cut by 6 bases, the J end by 5 bases, with 12 bases between. Germline V CDR1 and CDR2: LGHNA, YNFKEQ. This CDR3 is CASRSQGQDTQYF. CDR3 nucleotide sequence: TGTGCCAGCAGGTCGCAGGGGCAAGATACGCAGTATTTT.

This clonotype has only a few counts. The genes are TRBV19 and TRBJ2-7, with 10 bases matching TRBD1. V gave up 6 bases and J gave up 5 bases; unmatched junction bases: 10. Germline V gene lookup returns CDR1 LNHDA and CDR2 SQIVND (reference sequence). The CDR3 consists of 15 residues. Here the CDR3 reads CASSSNRDRGDEQYF. In DNA, the CDR3 is TGTGCCAGTAGCAGCAACCGGGACAGGGGTGACGAGCAGTACTTC.

Comment on this clonotype: A junction end diverges from the germline sequence, so it may reflect a read error. The rearrangement uses TRBV12-3 or TRBV12-4 and TRBJ1-5, with TRBD1 as a possible D gene (6 bases). The CDR3 loop spans 13 amino acids. CDR3 residues: CASRWTVGQPQQF. In DNA, the CDR3 is TGTGCCAGCAGATGGACAGTTGGGCAGCCCCAGCAGTTT.

In this sample, this clonotype turned up many times. V and J are TRBV27 and TRBJ1-5; a weak D match, TRBD1 (6 bases). Germline V CDR1 and CDR2: MNHEY, SMNVEV (reference sequence). V was pared by 5 bases and J by 10 bases, with 12 bases between. The CDR3 extends over 12 amino acids. The CDR3 DNA follows: TGTGCCAGCAGTAGTACAGGGTCACCCCAGCATTTT. Amino acids: CASSSTGSPQHF.